This is a list of T cell receptor beta chains from one sample in a study of Ad26.COV2.S vaccination and SARS-CoV-2 variants. TCRdb's table, derived via immunoSEQ multiplex PCR, lists solely in-frame clones and lacks some. The sample has about 370,000 clones, approximately 90% seen once. The sequences come from peripheral blood, collected in a trial of Ad26.COV2.S vaccine versus placebo. Every receptor here comes from a person between 18 and 60 years old who received the Ad26.COV2.S COVID-19 vaccine or a placebo. CDR3s include the opening cysteine and the closing phenylalanine or tryptophan. A D gene is named only where the DNA matches it firmly. Part of the rows lack a size; the others show once, few, many or a class for expanded clones.

D gene: .
V gene: TRBV6-6
clone size: .
J gene: TRBJ1-3
CDR3 protein: CASSYSTGAGNTIYF
CDR3 DNA: TGTGCCAGCAGTTACTCGACAGGCGCTGGAAACACCATATATTTT

D gene: .
V gene: TRBV15
clone size: .
J gene: TRBJ2-1
CDR3 protein: CATSIRTDSNEQFF
CDR3 DNA: TGTGCCACCAGCATAAGAACGGACAGCAATGAGCAGTTCTTC

D gene: .
V gene: TRBV5-1
clone size: .
J gene: TRBJ2-7
CDR3 protein: CASSVQFAVSSYEQYF
CDR3 DNA: TGCGCCAGCAGCGTCCAGTTTGCGGTGAGCTCCTACGAGCAGTACTTC

D gene: .
V gene: TRBV7-2
clone size: .
J gene: TRBJ1-3
CDR3 protein: CASSLDAASGNTIYF
CDR3 DNA: TGTGCCAGCAGCTTAGATGCAGCCTCTGGAAACACCATATATTTT

D gene: TRBD1
V gene: TRBV6-5
clone size: .
J gene: TRBJ1-6
CDR3 protein: CASSPGQDNSPLHF
CDR3 DNA: TGTGCCAGCAGCCCGGGACAGGATAATTCACCCCTCCACTTT

D gene: .
V gene: TRBV6-1
clone size: few
J gene: TRBJ2-7
CDR3 protein: CASSEGPYEQYF
CDR3 DNA: TGTGCCAGCAGTGAGGGGCCCTACGAGCAGTACTTC

D gene: .
V gene: TRBV5-8
clone size: .
J gene: TRBJ2-7
CDR3 protein: CASSLRLYEQYF
CDR3 DNA: TGTGCCAGCAGCTTACGCCTCTACGAGCAGTACTTC

D gene: .
V gene: TRBV4-1
clone size: .
J gene: TRBJ1-4
CDR3 protein: CASSQGRAPEGKLFF
CDR3 DNA: TGCGCCAGCAGCCAGGGGCGGGCCCCGGAGGGGAAACTGTTTTTT

D gene: .
V gene: TRBV15
clone size: .
J gene: TRBJ1-5
CDR3 protein: CATSRDGGSAQPQHF
CDR3 DNA: TGTGCCACCAGCAGAGATGGCGGTTCGGCTCAGCCCCAGCATTTT

D gene: .
V gene: TRBV3-1/TRBV3-2
clone size: .
J gene: TRBJ2-4
CDR3 protein: CASSQGVAKNIQYF
CDR3 DNA: TGTGCCAGCAGCCAAGGGGTAGCCAAAAACATTCAGTACTTC

D gene: TRBD2
V gene: TRBV2
clone size: .
J gene: TRBJ2-2
CDR3 protein: CASSPGRLAVTGELFF
CDR3 DNA: TGTGCCAGCAGTCCCGGGAGGCTAGCGGTTACCGGGGAGCTGTTTTTT

D gene: .
V gene: TRBV27
clone size: .
J gene: TRBJ1-1
CDR3 protein: CASRQVGVSPEAFF
CDR3 DNA: TGTGCCAGCAGGCAGGTTGGGGTAAGTCCTGAAGCTTTCTTT

D gene: .
V gene: TRBV28
clone size: once
J gene: TRBJ2-7
CDR3 protein: CASSFSGRVGSYEQYF
CDR3 DNA: TGTGCCAGCAGTTTTAGTGGCAGGGTTGGATCCTACGAGCAGTACTTC

D gene: .
V gene: TRBV9
clone size: .
J gene: TRBJ2-3
CDR3 protein: CASSVEGLDTQYF
CDR3 DNA: TGTGCCAGCAGCGTAGAGGGCCTAGATACGCAGTATTTT

D gene: .
V gene: TRBV5-5
clone size: .
J gene: TRBJ2-2
CDR3 protein: CASSLAEAGELFF
CDR3 DNA: TGTGCCAGCAGCTTGGCAGAGGCCGGGGAGCTGTTTTTT

D gene: .
V gene: TRBV10-3
clone size: .
J gene: TRBJ2-2
CDR3 protein: CAISESVPDNTGELFF
CDR3 DNA: TGTGCCATCAGTGAGTCGGTGCCCGACAACACCGGGGAGCTGTTTTTT

D gene: .
V gene: TRBV6-1
clone size: few
J gene: TRBJ2-7
CDR3 protein: CASSHHQSGGGEQYF
CDR3 DNA: TGTGCCAGCAGTCACCATCAATCCGGTGGTGGCGAGCAGTACTTC

D gene: .
V gene: TRBV11-2
clone size: .
J gene: TRBJ2-7
CDR3 protein: CASSLGRGEQYF
CDR3 DNA: TGTGCCAGCAGCTTAGGACGGGGCGAGCAGTACTTC

D gene: .
V gene: TRBV28
clone size: .
J gene: TRBJ2-7
CDR3 protein: CASSRPFGGSYEQYF
CDR3 DNA: TGTGCCAGCAGCCGCCCTTTTGGGGGCTCTTACGAGCAGTACTTC

D gene: .
V gene: TRBV28
clone size: .
J gene: TRBJ2-7
CDR3 protein: CASSYLHEQYF
CDR3 DNA: TGTGCCAGCAGTTATCTCCACGAGCAGTACTTC

D gene: .
V gene: TRBV4-2
clone size: .
J gene: TRBJ2-7
CDR3 protein: CASSHPHIAGTAYEQYF
CDR3 DNA: TGTGCCAGCAGCCACCCCCACATTGCGGGGACTGCCTACGAGCAGTACTTC

D gene: TRBD2
V gene: TRBV10-3
clone size: .
J gene: TRBJ2-1
CDR3 protein: CAISEGLARASGRTSYNEQFF
CDR3 DNA: TGTGCCATCAGTGAAGGGCTTGCGAGGGCTAGCGGGAGAACCTCCTACAATGAGCAGTTCTTC

D gene: TRBD2
V gene: TRBV6-5
clone size: .
J gene: TRBJ2-3
CDR3 protein: CTTRGVGTDTQYF
CDR3 DNA: TGTACCACCCGGGGGGTCGGCACAGATACGCAGTATTTT

D gene: .
V gene: TRBV6-5
clone size: .
J gene: TRBJ1-6
CDR3 protein: CASSYSRRSPLHF
CDR3 DNA: TGTGCCAGCAGTTACTCCCGGAGGTCACCCCTCCACTTT

D gene: .
V gene: TRBV6-5
clone size: .
J gene: TRBJ2-7
CDR3 protein: CASSYEGTYEQYF
CDR3 DNA: TGTGCCAGCAGTTACGAGGGTACCTACGAGCAGTACTTC

D gene: TRBD1
V gene: TRBV27
clone size: .
J gene: TRBJ2-3
CDR3 protein: CASSFFQTGTGLPDTQYF
CDR3 DNA: TGTGCCAGCAGTTTTTTTCAGACCGGGACAGGGTTGCCAGATACGCAGTATTTT

D gene: .
V gene: TRBV6-5
clone size: .
J gene: TRBJ2-1
CDR3 protein: CASSYSTAGYNEQFF
CDR3 DNA: TGTGCCAGCAGTTACTCGACGGCAGGCTACAATGAGCAGTTCTTC

D gene: TRBD2
V gene: TRBV6-2/TRBV6-3
clone size: .
J gene: TRBJ2-1
CDR3 protein: CASSYWASGSDEQFF
CDR3 DNA: TGTGCCAGCAGTTACTGGGCTAGCGGGAGCGATGAGCAGTTCTTC

D gene: .
V gene: TRBV15
clone size: once
J gene: TRBJ2-1
CDR3 protein: CATRGDSYNEQFF
CDR3 DNA: TGTGCCACCCGTGGCGACAGTTACAATGAGCAGTTCTTC

D gene: .
V gene: TRBV19
clone size: .
J gene: TRBJ1-2
CDR3 protein: CASRVQVGNYGYTF
CDR3 DNA: TGTGCCAGTAGGGTTCAGGTGGGAAACTATGGCTACACCTTC

D gene: .
V gene: TRBV5-1
clone size: .
J gene: TRBJ1-4
CDR3 protein: CASSLSQGAKLFF
CDR3 DNA: TGCGCCAGCAGCTTGTCCCAGGGAGCAAAACTGTTTTTT

D gene: .
V gene: TRBV28
clone size: once
J gene: TRBJ2-7
CDR3 protein: CASRGGGTSYEQYF
CDR3 DNA: TGTGCCAGCAGGGGTGGGGGAACCTCCTACGAGCAGTACTTC

D gene: TRBD2
V gene: TRBV7-2
clone size: .
J gene: TRBJ2-1
CDR3 protein: CASSLGLAELNEQFF
CDR3 DNA: TGTGCCAGCAGCTTAGGACTAGCGGAACTCAATGAGCAGTTCTTC

D gene: TRBD2
V gene: TRBV28
clone size: .
J gene: TRBJ2-3
CDR3 protein: CASSLPGLAVSNTQYF
CDR3 DNA: TGTGCCAGCAGCTTACCGGGACTAGCGGTCTCGAATACGCAGTATTTT

D gene: .
V gene: TRBV28
clone size: .
J gene: TRBJ2-1
CDR3 protein: CASSLSPAAYNEQFF
CDR3 DNA: TGTGCCAGCAGTCTATCCCCTGCCGCCTACAATGAGCAGTTCTTC